The 9 T cell receptor beta chains reported below all come from one sample, sequenced in a study of a mutant IDH1 vaccine in newly diagnosed glioma. No antigen has been identified for these receptors. This sample's time point: week 47, end of study. The vaccine gave 300 ug of a 20-mer mutant IDH1 peptide subcutaneously per dose. The table came from immunoSEQ multiplex PCR; TCRdb's copy has only in-frame clones and leaves some out. The data contain 30,000 to 40,000 clones, about 86% of them seen just once; the ten biggest clones take up 12%. Specimen: PBMCs, collected from a glioma patient whose treatment included an IDH1 peptide vaccine. The receptors were gathered from a woman in her thirties with glioma.

A remark on this clone: Other DNA sequences in the same sample also yield this CDR3. The CDR3 coding sequence is TGTGCCAGCAGAGCCGGGACAGGGGCCTACGAGCAGTACTTC. Its translation: CASRAGTGAYEQYF. The rearrangement joins TRBV7-9 to TRBJ2-7, with TRBD1 matching 10 bases. Germline-derived CDR1 and CDR2 are SEHNR and FQNEAQ (reference sequence). This CDR3 comprises 14 residues. Unmatched junction bases numbered 4, after V lost 6 bases and J lost 2 bases.

The chain recombines TRBV7-2 with TRBJ2-3, with 7 nucleotides matching TRBD1. Trimming removed 1 base from V and 3 bases from J; junction bases left unmatched: 4. CDR1 is SGHTA, CDR2 FQGNSA, per germline. CDR3 size: 15 residues. In DNA, the CDR3 is TGTGCCAGCAGCTTAGGACAGGGCCGGACAGATACGCAGTATTTT. Amino acids: CASSLGQGRTDTQYF.

For this clone: The germline gene is not matched at one end of the junction; a read error may be the cause. The chain has TRBV6-1 and TRBJ1-2; no clear D. The length of the CDR3 is 13 residues. The germline V gene has CDR1 MNHNS and CDR2 SASEGT. The chain's CDR3 is CASSFATFWAGNF. The CDR3 DNA sequence: TGTGCCAGCAGCTTCGCAACCTTTTGGGCAGGCAACTTC.

The rearrangement links TRBV2 to TRBJ1-2; 9 bases line up with TRBD1. With 5 bases clipped from V and 7 bases from J, the junction kept 11 bases outside the gene matches. The CDR3 spans 15 residues. Germline CDR1 reads SNHLY; CDR2 reads FYNNEI. This CDR3 is CASSLAAGQGAGYTF. The DNA for the CDR3 is TGTGCCAGCAGTCTGGCCGCGGGACAGGGCGCTGGCTACACCTTC.

J is TRBJ1-2 and V is TRBV25-1, with 7 bases identical to TRBD1. The CDR3 length is 12 residues. The germline V gene encodes CDR1 MGHDK and CDR2 SYGVNS. V shed 5 bases and J 8 bases; nucleotides not matched to a gene: 5. The CDR3 sequence: CASSTQGLGYTF. In DNA, the CDR3 is TGTGCCAGCAGTACACAGGGGCTCGGCTACACCTTC.

The V call is TRBV4-3, the J call TRBJ2-3; tentative D call: TRBD2 (7 bases). Trimming removed 6 bases at V and 2 bases at J, with 15 bases between. CDR1 is LGHNA, CDR2 YSLEER, per germline. This CDR3 comprises 15 residues. The CDR3, as DNA: TGCGCCAGCAGTCCGGGGGGCGACAACACAGATACGCAGTATTTT. Translated, it gives CASSPGGDNTDTQYF.

This clone was seen just once. This sequence joins TRBV6-5 and TRBJ2-2; D is uncertain. The CDR3 consists of 13 residues. Germline CDR1 is MNHEY and CDR2 is SVGAGI. Trimming cost V 7 bases and J 7 bases, with 13 bases left between them. The CDR3 loop is CASNPARGGELFF. The CDR3 nucleotides read TGTGCCAGCAACCCGGCCCGCGGCGGGGAGCTGTTTTTT.

CDR3 DNA sequence: TGTGCCAGCAGCGTAGTGTCCAGGACGGATGAAGCTTTCTTT. Translated: CASSVVSRTDEAFF. The chain employs TRBV9 and TRBJ1-1; the D is unclear. CDR1 is SGDLS, CDR2 YYNGEE, per germline. The V and J ends lost 0 bases and 7 bases respectively, with 13 bases between them. The CDR3 extends over 14 amino acids.

For the CDR3, the DNA is TGTGCCTGGAGTGTACTAATGACAGCAAATACCCAAAACACTGAAGCTTTCTTT. It specifies CAWSVLMTANTQNTEAFF. This sequence joins TRBV30 and TRBJ1-1, with a weak D call TRBD1 (5 bases). Germline CDR1 and CDR2: GTSNPN and SVGIG (reference sequence). V was pared by 0 bases and J by 2 bases, with 22 bases between. This CDR3 region has 18 residues.